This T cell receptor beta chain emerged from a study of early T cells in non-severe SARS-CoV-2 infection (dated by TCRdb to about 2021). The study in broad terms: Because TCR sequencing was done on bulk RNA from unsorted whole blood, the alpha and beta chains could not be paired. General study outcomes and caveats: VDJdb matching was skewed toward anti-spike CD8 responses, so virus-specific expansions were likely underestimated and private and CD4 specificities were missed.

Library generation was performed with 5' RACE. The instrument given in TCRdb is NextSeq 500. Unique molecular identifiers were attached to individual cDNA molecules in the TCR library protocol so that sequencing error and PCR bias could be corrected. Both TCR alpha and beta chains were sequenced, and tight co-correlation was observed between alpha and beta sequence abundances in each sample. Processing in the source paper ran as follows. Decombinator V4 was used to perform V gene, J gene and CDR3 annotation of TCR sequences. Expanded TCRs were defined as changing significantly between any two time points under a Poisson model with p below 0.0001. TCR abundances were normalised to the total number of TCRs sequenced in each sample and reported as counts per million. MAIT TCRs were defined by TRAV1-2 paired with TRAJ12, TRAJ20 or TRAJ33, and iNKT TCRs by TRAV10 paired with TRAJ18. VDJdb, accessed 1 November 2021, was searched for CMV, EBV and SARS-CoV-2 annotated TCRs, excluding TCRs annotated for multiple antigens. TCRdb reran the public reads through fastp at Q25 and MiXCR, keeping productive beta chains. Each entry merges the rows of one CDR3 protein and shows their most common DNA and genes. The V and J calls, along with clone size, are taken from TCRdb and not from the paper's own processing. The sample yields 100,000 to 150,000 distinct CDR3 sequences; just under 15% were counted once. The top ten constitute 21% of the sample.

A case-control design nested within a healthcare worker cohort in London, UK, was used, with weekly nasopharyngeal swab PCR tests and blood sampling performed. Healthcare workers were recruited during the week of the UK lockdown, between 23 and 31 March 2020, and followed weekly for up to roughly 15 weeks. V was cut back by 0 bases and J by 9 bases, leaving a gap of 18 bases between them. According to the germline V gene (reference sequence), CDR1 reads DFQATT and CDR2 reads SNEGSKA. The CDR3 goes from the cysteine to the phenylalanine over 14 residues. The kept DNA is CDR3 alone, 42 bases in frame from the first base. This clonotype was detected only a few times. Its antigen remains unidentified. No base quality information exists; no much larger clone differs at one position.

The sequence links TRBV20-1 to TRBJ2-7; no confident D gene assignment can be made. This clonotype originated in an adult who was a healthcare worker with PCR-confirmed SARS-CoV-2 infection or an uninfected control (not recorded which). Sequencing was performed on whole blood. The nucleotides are TGCAGTGCTAGAGAGGTCCTATCTACGAGTCGGCAGTACTTC. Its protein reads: CSAREVLSTSRQYF.